The 27 T cell receptor beta chains listed next were all sequenced from one sample in a study of CD8+CD57+ T cells in acquired aplastic anemia (dated by TCRdb to 2017 to 2018). Sequencing instrument: Illumina HiSeq 2000. Genomic DNA served as template for TCR beta VDJ combination and CDR3 sequence profiling. The public reads were quality trimmed at Q25 with fastp and then assembled into clones with MiXCR by TCRdb, keeping productive beta chains. CDR3 protein sequences are deduplicated, and each keeps its most common genes and DNA. Present in this sample are 150,000 to 200,000 distinct CDR3 sequences, 60% to 70% of which were seen just once. The ten largest clones represent 45% of the sample. Input material: sorted CD4+, CD8+, or CD8+CD57+ T cells (not recorded which) from PBMCs. The origin of the receptors is a human donor in good health.

The chain is built from TRBV19 and TRBJ1-3, with 8 nucleotides matching TRBD1. The CDR3 runs 16 residues. V trimming: 6 bases; J trimming: 0 bases; junction bases outside the gene matches: 7. The germline gives CDR1 LNHDA, CDR2 SQIVND (reference sequence). CDR3 region: CASSSDRDSSGNTIYF. The CDR3 nucleotides read TGTGCCAGTAGCTCGGACAGGGATAGCTCTGGAAACACCATATATTTT.

The sample holds many counts of this clonotype. The V gene is TRBV6-1, the J gene TRBJ2-7, with 9 bases that match TRBD1. Germline V gives CDR1 MNHNS, CDR2 SASEGT. The J segment lost 4 bases and the V segment lost 4 bases, leaving 8 bases of the junction unmatched. The CDR3 is made up of 15 amino acids. The CDR3 DNA is TGTGCCAGCAGTGGAACCGGGACAGGGCTGTACGAGCAGTACTTC. This codes for CASSGTGTGLYEQYF.

This clonotype was counted a single time. The rearrangement links TRBV5-5 to TRBJ1-6; 8 nucleotides align to TRBD1. V gave up 4 bases and J gave up 5 bases; unmatched junction bases: 5. The CDR3 is 15 amino acids. CDR1 is SGHKS and CDR2 is YYEKEE in the germline V gene (reference sequence). The CDR3 sequence: CASSRGRGHNSPLHF. The CDR3, as DNA: TGTGCCAGCAGCCGCGGCAGGGGGCATAATTCACCCCTCCACTTT.

Only one count was recorded for this clonotype. V and J are TRBV29-1 and TRBJ2-5; D is unclear. This CDR3 spans 13 amino acids. Trimming removed 3 bases from V and 2 bases from J, with 10 bases in between. The V gene's germline CDR1 is SQVTM and CDR2 ANQGSEA. This CDR3 is CSVDKSTQETQYF. As DNA, the CDR3 is TGCAGCGTTGATAAGTCCACACAAGAGACCCAGTACTTC.

The genes are TRBV20-1 and TRBJ2-5; TRBD2 matches at 14 bases. Germline CDR1 reads DFQATT; CDR2 reads SNEGSKA (reference sequence). Germline trimming cut 8 bases from V and 4 bases from J; bases unmatched to any gene: 3. The length of the CDR3 is 13 residues. The CDR3 reads CSLGLAGAETQYF. In DNA form, the CDR3 reads TGCAGTTTGGGACTAGCGGGAGCAGAGACCCAGTACTTC.

A remark on this clonotype: The CDR3 carries no conserved terminal phenylalanine or tryptophan, so it likely arises from a read error. The chain joins TRBV7-2 to TRBJ2-1; TRBD2 matches 9 bases. CDR3 length equals 14 residues. CDR1 and CDR2 (germline): SGHTA, FQGNSA. V dropped 1 base and J dropped 10; count of bases not matched to a gene: 5. The CDR3 DNA is TGTGCCAGCAGCTTAGGACTAGCGGTGGTAGAGCAGTTCCTC. Amino acids: CASSLGLAVVEQFL.

CDR3 sequence (DNA): TGCAGTGCTAGAGAGACAGGGGACGGGGAGCTGTTTTTT. Translated: CSARETGDGELFF. V is TRBV20-1 and J is TRBJ2-2, with TRBD1 identical over 8 bases. The CDR3 covers 13 residues. CDR1 DFQATT and CDR2 SNEGSKA come from the germline V gene (reference sequence). J was trimmed by 7 bases and V by 0 bases; bases with no gene match: 1.

This clonotype was recorded only once. One end of the junction fails to match germline, which may point to a read error. The rearrangement joins TRBV24-1 to TRBJ2-3; D gene unclear. Germline V gene data show CDR1 as KGHDR and CDR2 as SFDVKD. The CDR3 runs 13 residues. The CDR3 nucleotides read TGTGCCACCAGTGAAGGAGCTCCAGATACGCGGTATTTT. This translates into CATSEGAPDTRYF.

This clonotype was seen more than once but under ten times. The chain carries TRBV2 and TRBJ2-1; maybe TRBD2 (5 bases). CDR3 length: 12 residues. The ends were cut back, 10 bases at V and 8 bases at J, with 15 bases in the middle. Germline CDR1 SNHLY, CDR2 FYNNEI. The CDR3 nucleotides are TGTGCCATACGCTCCGTCGGGGATGAGCAGTTCTTC. Amino acid sequence: CAIRSVGDEQFF.

This clonotype has just a few counts. The chain links TRBV11-2 to TRBJ1-1, with unresolved D. The CDR3 extends over 15 amino acids. Deletions cut 2 bases from V and 2 bases from J, with 12 bases between. The germline V gene has CDR1 SGHAT and CDR2 FQNNGV. The CDR3 DNA reads as TGTGCCAGCAGCTTAACTTATGGACTCAACACTGAAGCTTTCTTT. Amino acid sequence: CASSLTYGLNTEAFF.

V usage is TRBV10-3 and J usage is TRBJ1-1, with D possibly TRBD1 on 5 matching bases. Germline CDR1 ENHRY, CDR2 SYGVKD. Trimming shortened V by 2 bases and J by 8 bases, and 15 bases separated the two germline ends. This CDR3 is built from 14 residues. The CDR3 bases are TGTGCCATCAGTGAGGCAGTTAGGGGAACCGAAGCTTTCTTT. Translating gives CAISEAVRGTEAFF.

V gene TRBV19 combines with J gene TRBJ1-5; 10 bases map to TRBD1. Germline assignment: CDR1 LNHDA and CDR2 SQIVND (reference sequence). V lost 6 bases to trimming and J lost 7 bases; unmatched junction nucleotides: 0. CDR3 size: 12 residues. The CDR3 region has the DNA TGTGCCAGTAGGACAGGGGGCCAGCCCCAGCATTTT. It translates to CASRTGGQPQHF.

The V call is TRBV10-2, the J call TRBJ1-6; no definite D call. Trimming removed 6 bases at V and 7 bases at J, with 19 bases between. CDR1 is WSHSY, CDR2 SAAADI, per germline. CDR3 size: 16 residues. The CDR3 protein is CASSRRPRGGNSPLHF. In DNA form, the CDR3 reads TGCGCCAGCAGCCGGAGGCCACGGGGTGGAAATTCACCCCTCCACTTT.

This clonotype appeared once. V is TRBV10-1 and J is TRBJ1-2; D is perhaps TRBD1 (6 bases). Trimming shortened V by 9 bases and J by 2 bases, and 13 bases separated the two germline ends. The length of the CDR3 is 13 residues. CDR1 and CDR2 (germline): WNHNN, SYGVQD (reference sequence). This CDR3 reads CARGIDRNYGYTF. The DNA for the CDR3 is TGCGCCAGGGGGATAGACAGGAACTATGGCTACACCTTC.

This clonotype was picked up many times. J is TRBJ2-7 and V is TRBV2, with a tentative D call TRBD1 (5 bases). CDR1 and CDR2 (germline): SNHLY, FYNNEI. The CDR3 runs to 13 residues. V was shortened by 2 bases and J by 0 bases, with 5 bases between the two germline ends. CDR3 DNA sequence: TGTGCCAGCAGTGAAAGGGGCTCCTACGAGCAGTACTTC. The encoded protein is CASSERGSYEQYF.

This clonotype showed up just a few times. The chain is built from TRBV25-1 and TRBJ2-5, with 9 bases identical to TRBD1. The CDR3 covers 15 residues. Looked up from germline, CDR1 is MGHDK and CDR2 is SYGVNS. The V gene end was trimmed by 8 bases and the J gene end by 5 bases; junction bases not matched to a gene: 12. In DNA form, the CDR3 reads TGTGCCAGCTCGTCGGGGACAGGGATGATGGAGACCCAGTACTTC. Translated: CASSSGTGMMETQYF.

V is TRBV10-3 and J is TRBJ1-1; no definite D call. The CDR3 sequence is 14 residues long. CDR1 and CDR2 (germline): ENHRY, SYGVKD. The ends were cut back, 11 bases at V and 1 base at J, with 17 bases in the middle. CDR3 nucleotides: TGTGCCGCCAAACAGAACAACGAGAACACTGAAGCTTTCTTT. It translates to CAAKQNNENTEAFF.

V usage is TRBV20-1 and J usage is TRBJ2-1; TRBD1 matches 10 bases. Germline-derived CDR1 and CDR2 are DFQATT and SNEGSKA (reference sequence). The V and J ends lost 5 bases and 1 base, in that order; junction bases with no gene match: 2. CDR3 length equals 14 residues. The CDR3 region has the DNA TGCAGTGCTGGGACAGGGGTATCCTACAATGAGCAGTTCTTC. It encodes CSAGTGVSYNEQFF.

The rearrangement joins TRBV10-3 to TRBJ2-3; no firm D call. The CDR3 totals 14 residues. V lost 1 base to trimming and J lost 4 bases, with 9 bases between them. CDR1 and CDR2 (germline): ENHRY, SYGVKD. CDR3 sequence (DNA): TGTGCCATCAGTGAGTGGACCCAGGCAGATACGCAGTATTTT. This translates into CAISEWTQADTQYF.

This clonotype occurred a few times. This clone may be a read error of a much larger clone one base away. The genes are TRBV12-3 or TRBV12-4 and TRBJ1-1; D is uncertain. The CDR3 contains 11 residues. The CDR3 DNA sequence: TGTGCCAGCAGTTTTAGCACTGAAGCTCTCTTT. Translating it yields CASSFSTEALF.

The V call is TRBV10-3, the J call TRBJ2-5; 7 nucleotides agree with TRBD1. The CDR3 length is 14 residues. Losses at the gene ends were 4 bases for V and 3 bases for J; bases not matched to a gene: 5. Germline V gene sequence: CDR1 ENHRY, CDR2 SYGVKD. CDR3: CAISVSGTEETQYF. CDR3 in DNA: TGTGCCATCAGTGTTTCCGGGACAGAAGAGACCCAGTACTTC.

The rearrangement uses TRBV20-1 and TRBJ2-7; D unresolved. The ends were cut back, 5 bases at V and 3 bases at J, with 11 bases in the middle. Germline-derived CDR1 and CDR2 are DFQATT and SNEGSKA (reference sequence). This CDR3 region has 12 residues. The CDR3 bases are TGCAGTGCTCCGCTGACTGTCTACGAGCAGTACTTC. It encodes CSAPLTVYEQYF.

This sequence joins TRBV19 and TRBJ2-1; D not resolved. This CDR3 has 13 amino acids. V was trimmed by 4 bases and J by 0 bases, leaving 4 bases between them. The germline gives CDR1 LNHDA, CDR2 SQIVND (reference sequence). The CDR3 sequence is CASSRDSYNEQFF. The CDR3 DNA reads as TGTGCCAGTAGTAGAGACTCCTACAATGAGCAGTTCTTC.

The V call is TRBV20-1, the J call TRBJ1-1, with D uncertain. CDR1 and CDR2 from the germline V gene are DFQATT and SNEGSKA (reference sequence). V was clipped by 6 bases and J by 5 bases, with 7 bases between them. The CDR3 length is 10 residues. CDR3 coding DNA: TGCAGTGCGGGTGGGACTGAAGCTTTCTTT. Amino acid sequence: CSAGGTEAFF.

The V gene is TRBV20-1, the J gene TRBJ2-7; 8 nucleotides line up with TRBD2. Germline loops: CDR1 DFQATT, CDR2 SNEGSKA (reference sequence). This CDR3 region has 16 residues. J lost 0 bases, V lost 0 bases, and 7 bases had no gene match. The CDR3 protein is CSARDGRGVSSYEQYF. The CDR3 coding sequence is TGCAGTGCTAGAGACGGGCGGGGGGTTAGCTCCTACGAGCAGTACTTC.

This clonotype was picked up many times. The chain has TRBV12-3 or TRBV12-4 and TRBJ2-1, with 9 bases identical to TRBD1. The J segment lost 10 bases and the V segment lost 6 bases, leaving 7 bases of the junction unmatched. The CDR3 loop spans 13 amino acids. The CDR3 loop is CASSPTGGEEQFF. In DNA form, the CDR3 reads TGTGCCAGCAGCCCCACAGGGGGCGAGGAGCAGTTCTTC.

This clonotype was counted only a few times. The V gene is TRBV7-3, the J gene TRBJ2-2, with 9 bases that match TRBD2. Germline loops: CDR1 SGHTA, CDR2 FQGTGA. J lost 8 bases, V lost 5 bases, and 9 bases had no gene match. The CDR3 extends over 15 amino acids. The CDR3 protein is CASSPAGGTSGELFF. CDR3 bases: TGTGCCAGCAGCCCAGCGGGAGGCACATCTGGGGAGCTGTTTTTT. The variable domain in full, completed from reference TRBV7-3 and TRBJ2-2, reads GAGVSQTPSNKVTEKGKYVELRCDPISGHTALYWYRQSLGQGPEFLIYFQGTGAADDSGLPNDRFFAVRPEGSVSTLKIQRTERGDSAVYLCASSPAGGTSGELFFGEGSRLTVL.